This T cell receptor beta chain was captured in a study of T cells in Graves' hyperthyroidism and ophthalmopathy. Investigators excluded patients with uncontrolled infection, other autoimmune disease, pregnancy or lactation. Thyroid ultrasound, orbital computed tomography, clinical symptoms, and serum thyroxine and TRAb underpinned diagnoses. Extraction of PBMCs used approximately 10 ml of fresh peripheral blood. Many counts were recorded for this clonotype. Regions amplified from RNA transcripts were the TCR beta CDR3 regions. The HTBI set primed first-round TCR CDR3 RT-PCR. TCRdb re-derived calls from the multiplex PCR reads in MiXCR, one entry per CDR3 protein. The sample shows approximately 620,000 distinct CDR3 sequences, 11% to 15% of them seen only once. The sequenced material came from blood. The TCR was taken from a woman aged 25 to 39 with Graves' hyperthyroidism that later progressed to Graves' ophthalmopathy.

Here the CDR3 DNA reads TGTGCCAGCAGCGTAGCTGGTACAGGCCTAGAGGTAACCGGGGAGCTGTTTTTT. It codes for CASSVAGTGLEVTGELFF. This chain connects TRBV9 to TRBJ2-2; tentatively, D is TRBD1 (5 bases). V lost 0 bases to trimming and J lost 5 bases, with 20 bases between them. CDR3 length: 18 residues. Germline V gene lookup returns CDR1 SGDLS and CDR2 YYNGEE.